Below are 20 T cell receptor beta chains sequenced from a single sample in a study of low-dose radiotherapy and immunotherapy resistance in tumors. Alpha and beta chains were covered, as first-strand cDNA relied on TRAV- and TRBV-specific primers. With a V-primer adapter and a constant-region primer, TCRs were amplified for roughly 18 PCR cycles. MiXCR, run by TCRdb on the reads, gives a single entry per CDR3 protein. Counted here are about 39,000 distinct CDR3 sequences, less than 25% occurring once; the ten biggest clones make up about a tenth. Regarding time point: after trial treatment. Documented treatment: LDRT plus nivolumab, ipilimumab, low-dose cyclophosphamide and aspirin (RACIN trial). The specimen was PBMCs, collected after low-dose radiotherapy plus immunotherapy. These receptors were collected from a female donor with ovarian cancer.

There are many counts of this clonotype. The CDR3 region is CSAKGQGTLSNQPQHF. CDR3 bases: TGCAGTGCCAAGGGACAGGGGACCCTAAGCAATCAGCCCCAGCATTTT. This chain links TRBV20-1 with TRBJ1-5, with TRBD1 matching over 10 bases. CDR3 length equals 16 residues. V lost 6 bases, J lost 1 base, and 9 bases stayed unmatched. Germline V CDR1 and CDR2: DFQATT, SNEGSKA (reference sequence).

This clonotype has at least ten counts. The chain joins TRBV18 to TRBJ2-1; no reliable D call. Per the germline V gene, CDR1 is KGHSH and CDR2 is LQKENI. The germline V and J ends were trimmed by 3 bases and 12 bases, with 15 bases remaining between them. The CDR3 has 13 amino acids. In DNA form, the CDR3 reads TGTGCCAGCTCACCCACCATAATGCTCCCGCAGTTCTTC. Its translation: CASSPTIMLPQFF.

This clonotype was found a few times. This CDR3 reads CSARMRNEQFF. The CDR3, as DNA: TGCAGTGCTAGAATGAGGAATGAGCAGTTCTTC. This chain connects TRBV20-1 to TRBJ2-1; D not certain. The CDR3 covers 11 residues. CDR1 is DFQATT, CDR2 SNEGSKA, per germline (reference sequence). The V and J ends lost 2 bases and 7 bases respectively, with 6 bases between them.

This clonotype ranks as medium-sized (0.01 to 0.1%). The gene calls are TRBV10-2 and TRBJ1-4; unclear D gene. The germline V and J ends were trimmed by 10 bases and 0 bases, with 12 bases remaining between them. The CDR3 spans 14 residues. Per germline, CDR1 WSHSY and CDR2 SAAADI. CDR3 bases: TGCGCCACCGCGGCAGATACAACTAATGAAAAACTGTTTTTT. Residues: CATAADTTNEKLFF.

The chain employs TRBV9 and TRBJ1-4; 10 bases align to TRBD1. This CDR3 is built from 15 residues. Germline CDR1 is SGDLS and CDR2 is YYNGEE. V shed 4 bases and J 5 bases; nucleotides not matched to a gene: 5. CDR3 sequence (DNA): TGTGCCAGCAGCCCGCGGACAGGGGGAAATGAAAAACTGTTTTTT. Translating gives CASSPRTGGNEKLFF.

This clonotype was observed many times. V and J are TRBV3-1 and TRBJ1-2, with unresolved D. In germline, CDR1 is LGHDT, CDR2 YNNKEL (reference sequence). CDR3 length equals 12 residues. Between the trimmed V and J ends, which lost 2 bases and 8 bases, there was a span of 9 bases. The CDR3 sequence: CASSQTGSGYTF. CDR3 DNA sequence: TGTGCCAGCAGCCAAACGGGTAGCGGCTACACCTTC.

This clonotype was seen many times. This chain uses TRBV5-1 with TRBJ2-5; D possibly matches TRBD1 or TRBD2 (5 bases each). The CDR3 is 15 residues long. The V gene's germline CDR1 is SGHRS and CDR2 YFSETQ. Trimming took off 2 bases at V and 0 bases at J, with 11 bases between the two ends. CDR3 in amino acids: CASSFGARDQETQYF. CDR3 in DNA: TGCGCCAGCAGCTTCGGGGCCAGGGACCAAGAGACCCAGTACTTC. The whole variable domain, filled in from reference TRBV5-1 and TRBJ2-5, reads KAGVTQTPRYLIKTRGQQVTLSCSPISGHRSVSWYQQTPGQGLQFLFEYFSETQRNKGNFPGRFSGRQFSNSRSEMNVSTLELGDSALYLCASSFGARDQETQYFGPGTRLLVL.

This clonotype was found many times. The V and J genes are TRBV10-3 and TRBJ2-3; 11 bases line up with TRBD1. This CDR3 has 15 amino acids. Per the germline V gene, CDR1 is ENHRY and CDR2 is SYGVKD. V gave up 10 bases and J gave up 3 bases; unmatched junction bases: 9. The CDR3 sequence: CATLSGTGGTDTQYF. The DNA of the CDR3 is TGTGCCACTCTGTCCGGGACAGGGGGGACAGATACGCAGTATTTT.

This clonotype was picked up many times. The CDR3 sequence: CASSSGQVLFSEAFF. The CDR3 DNA reads as TGTGCCAGCAGCTCTGGACAGGTTCTGTTCTCTGAAGCTTTCTTT. The chain carries TRBV7-8 and TRBJ1-1; 7 positions match TRBD1. The junction had 11 bases not matched to a gene; V was cut back by 4 bases and J by 6 bases. The CDR3 totals 15 residues. Per the germline V gene, CDR1 is SGHVS and CDR2 is FQNEAQ. The whole variable domain, remainder taken from reference TRBV7-8 and TRBJ1-1, is GAGVSQSPRYKVAKRGQDVALRCDPISGHVSLFWYQQALGQGPEFLTYFQNEAQLDKSGLPSDRFFAERPEGSVSTLKIQRTQQEDSAVYLCASSSGQVLFSEAFFGQGTRLTVV.

This clonotype was seen only a few times. V gene TRBV24-1 combines with J gene TRBJ1-1, with a weak D call TRBD1 (5 bases). This CDR3 region has 13 residues. Germline-derived CDR1 and CDR2 are KGHDR and SFDVKD. Trimming stripped 2 bases from V and 7 bases from J, with 10 bases between. The CDR3 is CATSDSDDSEAFF. CDR3 bases: TGTGCCACCAGTGATTCAGATGACAGTGAAGCTTTCTTT.

This clonotype showed up many times. The rearrangement links TRBV11-2 to TRBJ2-1; unclear D gene. This CDR3 spans 15 amino acids. The germline V and J ends were trimmed by 7 bases and 6 bases, with 19 bases remaining between them. Per germline, CDR1 SGHAT and CDR2 FQNNGV. The CDR3, as DNA: TGTGCCAGCATCTCCGACCCATTCTACTCCAATGAGCAGTTCTTC. Amino acids: CASISDPFYSNEQFF.

The chain carries TRBV19 and TRBJ2-4, with D possibly being TRBD1 (6 bases). V was shortened by 3 bases and J by 0 bases, with 12 bases between the two germline ends. The CDR3 is made up of 16 amino acids. CDR1 LNHDA and CDR2 SQIVND come from the germline V gene (reference sequence). The CDR3 nucleotides are TGTGCCAGTAGTATCGGGGACAAAATAGCCAAAAACATTCAGTACTTC. This codes for CASSIGDKIAKNIQYF.

In this sample, this clonotype turned up many times. The chain links TRBV12-3 or TRBV12-4 to TRBJ2-1; no clear D. The length of the CDR3 is 12 residues. V lost 5 bases and J 7 bases, leaving 9 bases between the germline ends. CDR3 coding DNA: TGTGCCAGCAGTCCAACGGAGAATGAGCAGTTCTTC. This encodes CASSPTENEQFF.

This clonotype was observed at least ten times. V and J are TRBV6-2 or TRBV6-3 and TRBJ2-2; 7 nucleotides align to TRBD1. Germline values: CDR1 MNHEY, CDR2 SVGEGT. The CDR3 runs to 13 residues. V trimming: 5 bases; J trimming: 6 bases; junction bases outside the gene matches: 3. CDR3 nucleotides: TGTGCCAGCAGTCGACAGGGCTCCGGGGAGCTGTTTTTT. It is translated as CASSRQGSGELFF.

This clonotype was counted at least ten times. This chain links TRBV25-1 with TRBJ2-5, with D perhaps given as TRBD1 or TRBD2 (5 bases each). The CDR3 has 15 residues. Per the germline V gene, CDR1 is MGHDK and CDR2 is SYGVNS. Trimming took off 2 bases at V and 5 bases at J, with 15 bases between the two ends. The CDR3 nucleotides read TGTGCCAGCAGTGAAGGGAGCTGGGGCAAGGAGACCCAGTACTTC. Protein: CASSEGSWGKETQYF.

Concerning this clonotype itself: This may come from a read error, since a much larger clone is one base off. This chain connects TRBV4-1 to TRBJ2-7, with 8 positions matching TRBD1. The CDR3 extends over 17 amino acids. Looked up from germline, CDR1 is MGHRA and CDR2 is YSYEKL. In nucleotides, the CDR3 is TGCGCCATCAGCCGACTTCCCGGGACAGGCTCCTCCTACGAGCAGTACTTC. Translation: CAISRLPGTGSSYEQYF.

This clonotype appeared many times. The rearrangement uses TRBV20-1 and TRBJ2-1, with D tentatively TRBD1 (7 bases). V gave up 2 bases and J gave up 4 bases, with 15 bases separating them. CDR1 is DFQATT, CDR2 SNEGSKA, per germline (reference sequence). The CDR3 sequence is 15 residues long. CDR3 nucleotides: TGCAGTGCTAGAAATCGGAGGGGGCTGTACAATGAGCAGTTCTTC. Amino acids: CSARNRRGLYNEQFF.

The J gene is TRBJ1-5, the V gene TRBV5-1; maybe TRBD1 (5 bases). Germline-derived CDR1 and CDR2 are SGHRS and YFSETQ. Trimming stripped 3 bases from V and 2 bases from J, with 21 bases between. This CDR3 comprises 18 residues. CDR3 sequence (DNA): TGCGCCAGCAGCTATGGGGGGGTTAGGGTTGTTCGCAATCAGCCCCAGCATTTT. Translating it yields CASSYGGVRVVRNQPQHF.

In its sample, this clonotype was seen many times. The chain couples TRBV5-1 to TRBJ2-3; 10 bases align to TRBD1. Looked up from germline, CDR1 is SGHRS and CDR2 is YFSETQ. The CDR3 length is 16 residues. With V trimmed by 2 bases and J by 2 bases, 5 bases remained unmatched. The CDR3 sequence is CASSFVGQGTTDTQYF. CDR3 nucleotide sequence: TGCGCCAGCAGCTTTGTGGGACAGGGGACCACAGATACGCAGTATTTT. The full variable domain, its missing parts supplied by reference TRBV5-1 and TRBJ2-3, is KAGVTQTPRYLIKTRGQQVTLSCSPISGHRSVSWYQQTPGQGLQFLFEYFSETQRNKGNFPGRFSGRQFSNSRSEMNVSTLELGDSALYLCASSFVGQGTTDTQYFGPGTRLTVL.

As regards this clonotype: This likely traces to a read error, being one base from a far larger clone. This sequence joins TRBV7-6 and TRBJ2-2, with TRBD1 as a possible D gene (5 bases). The CDR3 is made up of 14 amino acids. From germline, CDR1 is SGHVS and CDR2 FNYEAQ. The chain's CDR3 is CVSSKQGFTGELFF. CDR3 nucleotide sequence: TGTGTCAGCAGCAAGCAGGGTTTCACCGGGGAGCTGTTTTTT.